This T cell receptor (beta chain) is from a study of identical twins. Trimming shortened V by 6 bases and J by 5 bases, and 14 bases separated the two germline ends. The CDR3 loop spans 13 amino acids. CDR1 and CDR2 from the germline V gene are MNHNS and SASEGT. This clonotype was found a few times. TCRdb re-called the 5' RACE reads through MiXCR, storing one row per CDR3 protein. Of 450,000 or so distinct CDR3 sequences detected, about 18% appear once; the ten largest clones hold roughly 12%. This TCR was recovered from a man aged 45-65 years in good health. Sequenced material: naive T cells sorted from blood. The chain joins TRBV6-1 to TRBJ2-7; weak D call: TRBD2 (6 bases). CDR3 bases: TGTGCCAGCAGCATGACTAGTTACCACGAGCAGTACTTC. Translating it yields CASSMTSYHEQYF.